This passage covers 11 T cell receptor beta chains from one sample sequenced in a study of cytomegalovirus exposure and HLA in healthy donors. The primer mix had 60 Vbeta and 13 Jbeta primers. Measured with immunoSEQ multiplex PCR; TCRdb has only the in-frame clones, and not every one. The sample carries over 200,000 clones, more than 85% recorded once. Sample: PBMCs. The receptors were gathered from a woman younger than 35 in good health and CMV-seronegative.

The rearrangement links TRBV4-3 to TRBJ1-1; 12 positions agree with TRBD1. The CDR3 is 16 residues long. CDR1 and CDR2 from the germline V gene are LGHNA and YSLEER. V lost 2 bases and J lost 11; bases outside the gene matches: 12. CDR3 nucleotides: TGCGCCAGCAGCCAAACACCGGGACAGGGGGCTGTTTGGGCTTTCTTT. It is translated as CASSQTPGQGAVWAFF.

J is TRBJ1-1 and V is TRBV2, with D tentatively TRBD1 (5 bases). This CDR3 has 14 amino acids. The germline V gene encodes CDR1 SNHLY and CDR2 FYNNEI. V was shortened by 4 bases and J by 1 base, with 10 bases between the two germline ends. The CDR3 here is CASSGQLQNTEAFF. Here the CDR3 DNA reads TGTGCCAGCAGTGGACAGTTACAGAACACTGAAGCTTTCTTT.

CDR3 in amino acids: CASSFQTLYGYTF. As DNA, the CDR3 is TGTGCCAGCAGCTTTCAGACATTATATGGCTACACCTTC. This sequence joins TRBV7-8 and TRBJ1-2; D remains unclear. The germline V and J ends were trimmed by 3 bases and 5 bases, with 10 bases remaining between them. The CDR3 runs to 13 residues. Germline V gene data show CDR1 as SGHVS and CDR2 as FQNEAQ.

V usage is TRBV4-1 and J usage is TRBJ2-1; 10 bases are shared with TRBD1. V trimming: 2 bases; J trimming: 3 bases; junction bases outside the gene matches: 4. The CDR3 spans 16 residues. CDR1 is MGHRA and CDR2 is YSYEKL in the germline V gene. The CDR3: CASSQMWTGGYNEQFF. Written as DNA, the CDR3 is TGCGCCAGCAGCCAAATGTGGACAGGGGGCTACAATGAGCAGTTCTTC.

The V and J genes are TRBV4-3 and TRBJ2-2; TRBD2 is a possible D gene (6 bases). This CDR3 has 18 amino acids. Germline V lookup: CDR1 LGHNA, CDR2 YSLEER. With 0 bases removed from V and 0 bases from J, the gap between germline ends came to 14 bases. CDR3 region: CASSQEFSGEANTGELFF. The CDR3 DNA reads as TGCGCCAGCAGCCAAGAATTTAGCGGAGAAGCGAACACCGGGGAGCTGTTTTTT.

J is TRBJ1-1 and V is TRBV9, with 10 bases fitting TRBD1. V gave up 3 bases and J gave up 4 bases; unmatched junction bases: 18. This CDR3 contains 19 residues. From germline, CDR1 is SGDLS and CDR2 YYNGEE. CDR3 nucleotide sequence: TGTGCCAGCAGCGCAGAACTCCCCGGGACAGGGGTGATAAGCACTGAAGCTTTCTTT. Translating it yields CASSAELPGTGVISTEAFF.

The chain uses TRBV11-2 and TRBJ1-2, with D possibly being TRBD1 (5 bases). Germline V gives CDR1 SGHAT, CDR2 FQNNGV. V was shortened by 0 bases and J by 4 bases, with 15 bases between the two germline ends. The CDR3 spans 16 residues. This CDR3 reads CASSLDLTPGGYGYTF. CDR3 bases: TGTGCCAGCAGCTTAGACCTAACCCCGGGGGGCTATGGCTACACCTTC.

The CDR3 here is CASRPSGSPYEQYF. For the CDR3, the DNA is TGTGCCAGCAGGCCTAGCGGGAGCCCCTACGAGCAGTACTTC. This sequence joins TRBV7-9 and TRBJ2-7, with 10 nucleotides matching TRBD2. The CDR3 contains 14 residues. V lost 6 bases, J lost 2 bases, and 4 bases stayed unmatched. In germline, CDR1 is SEHNR, CDR2 FQNEAQ (reference sequence).

The V call is TRBV11-2, the J call TRBJ2-7; D possibly corresponds to TRBD2 (6 bases). Germline V CDR1 and CDR2: SGHAT, FQNNGV. The CDR3 has 16 amino acids. V lost 0 bases, J lost 3 bases, and 15 bases lay in between. The CDR3 region has the DNA TGTGCCAGCAGCTTAGATCGTCCGGGGACTTTCTACGAGCAGTACTTC. It encodes CASSLDRPGTFYEQYF.

The J gene is TRBJ2-5, the V gene TRBV11-2, with D possibly matching TRBD1 (5 bases). Germline V gives CDR1 SGHAT, CDR2 FQNNGV. The CDR3 length is 15 residues. Trimming left V 1 base short and J 0 bases short, with 9 bases between. The CDR3 sequence is CASSLGDRDQETQYF. The DNA of the CDR3 is TGTGCCAGCAGCTTAGGAGACAGAGACCAAGAGACCCAGTACTTC.

The chain joins TRBV6-1 to TRBJ2-7; 8 bases align to TRBD2. The CDR3 extends over 13 amino acids. Germline values: CDR1 MNHNS, CDR2 SASEGT. The ends lost 7 bases at V and 5 bases at J; junction bases unmatched: 7. CDR3 protein: CASKRAGVNEQYF. The CDR3 DNA reads as TGTGCCAGCAAACGAGCGGGAGTAAACGAGCAGTACTTC.